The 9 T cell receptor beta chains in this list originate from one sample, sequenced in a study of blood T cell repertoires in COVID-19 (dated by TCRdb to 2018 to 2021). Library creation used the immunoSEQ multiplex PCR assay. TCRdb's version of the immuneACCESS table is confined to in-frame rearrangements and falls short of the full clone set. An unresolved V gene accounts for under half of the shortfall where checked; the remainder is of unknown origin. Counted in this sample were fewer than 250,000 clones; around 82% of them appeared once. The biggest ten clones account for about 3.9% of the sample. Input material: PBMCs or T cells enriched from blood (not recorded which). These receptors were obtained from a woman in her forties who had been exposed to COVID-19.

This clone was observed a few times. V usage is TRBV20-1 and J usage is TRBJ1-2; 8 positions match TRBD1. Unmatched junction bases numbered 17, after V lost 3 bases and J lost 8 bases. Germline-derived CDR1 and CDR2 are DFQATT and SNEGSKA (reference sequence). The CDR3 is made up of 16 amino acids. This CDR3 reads CSASEVAGGFSSGYTF. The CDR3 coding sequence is TGCAGTGCTAGTGAAGTGGCAGGGGGCTTTTCAAGCGGCTACACCTTC.

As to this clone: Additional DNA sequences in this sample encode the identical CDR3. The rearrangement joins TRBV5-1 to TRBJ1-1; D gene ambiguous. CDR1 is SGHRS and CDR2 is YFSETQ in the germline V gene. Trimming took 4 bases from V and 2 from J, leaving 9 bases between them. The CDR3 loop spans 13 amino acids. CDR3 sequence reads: CASSPTLNTEAFF. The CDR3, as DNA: TGCGCCAGCAGCCCAACATTAAACACTGAAGCTTTCTTT.

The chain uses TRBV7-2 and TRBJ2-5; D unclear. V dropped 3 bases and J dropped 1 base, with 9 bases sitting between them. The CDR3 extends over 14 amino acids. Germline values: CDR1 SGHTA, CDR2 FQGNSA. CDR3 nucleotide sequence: TGTGCCAGCAGCTTCCCCCAGGCCCAAGAGACCCAGTACTTC. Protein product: CASSFPQAQETQYF.

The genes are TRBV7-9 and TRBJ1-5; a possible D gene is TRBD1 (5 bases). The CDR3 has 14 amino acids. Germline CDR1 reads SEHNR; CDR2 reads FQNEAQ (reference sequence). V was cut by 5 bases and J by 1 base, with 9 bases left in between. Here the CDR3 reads CASSRRVSNQPQHF. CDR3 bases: TGTGCCAGCAGCCGCAGGGTGAGCAATCAGCCCCAGCATTTT.

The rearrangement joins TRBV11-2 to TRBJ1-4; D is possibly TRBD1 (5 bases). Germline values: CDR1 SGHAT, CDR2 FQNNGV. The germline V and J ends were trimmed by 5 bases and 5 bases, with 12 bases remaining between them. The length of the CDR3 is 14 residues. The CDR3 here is CASSDRGGNEKLFF. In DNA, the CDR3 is TGTGCCAGCAGCGACCGGGGGGGGAATGAAAAACTGTTTTTT.

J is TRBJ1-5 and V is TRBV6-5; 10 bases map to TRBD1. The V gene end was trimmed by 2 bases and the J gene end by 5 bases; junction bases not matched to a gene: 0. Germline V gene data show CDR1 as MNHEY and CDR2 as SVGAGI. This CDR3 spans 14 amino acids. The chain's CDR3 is CASSYGTGDQPQHF. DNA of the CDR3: TGTGCCAGCAGTTACGGGACAGGGGATCAGCCCCAGCATTTT.

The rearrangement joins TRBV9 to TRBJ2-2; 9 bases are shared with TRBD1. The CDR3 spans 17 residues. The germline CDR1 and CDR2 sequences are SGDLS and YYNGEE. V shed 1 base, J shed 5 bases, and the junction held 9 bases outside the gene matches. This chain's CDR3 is CASSVSSWGQGTGELFF. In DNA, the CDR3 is TGTGCCAGCAGCGTATCGTCTTGGGGACAGGGTACCGGGGAGCTGTTTTTT.

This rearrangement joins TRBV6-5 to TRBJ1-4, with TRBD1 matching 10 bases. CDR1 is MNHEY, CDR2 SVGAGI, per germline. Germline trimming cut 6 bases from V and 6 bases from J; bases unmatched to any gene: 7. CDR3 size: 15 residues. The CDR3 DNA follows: TGTGCCAGCAGAGACAGGGGGCGACCAGATGAAAAACTGTTTTTT. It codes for CASRDRGRPDEKLFF.

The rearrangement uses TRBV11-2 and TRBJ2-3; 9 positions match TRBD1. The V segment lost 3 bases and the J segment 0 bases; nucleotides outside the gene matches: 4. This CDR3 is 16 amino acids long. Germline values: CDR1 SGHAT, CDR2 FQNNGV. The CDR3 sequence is CASSLSGQGSTDTQYF. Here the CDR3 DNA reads TGTGCCAGCAGCTTGTCGGGACAGGGAAGCACAGATACGCAGTATTTT. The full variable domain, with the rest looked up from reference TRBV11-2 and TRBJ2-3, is EAGVAQSPRYKIIEKRQSVAFWCNPISGHATLYWYQQILGQGPKLLIQFQNNGVVDDSQLPKDRFSAERLKGVDSTLKIQPAKLEDSAVYLCASSLSGQGSTDTQYFGPGTRLTVL.